The present T cell receptor beta chain was sequenced within a study of T cells in Graves' hyperthyroidism and ophthalmopathy. Study-level points and caveats: Peripheral blood also featured most of the thyroid clonotypes expanded above 0.001. Onset of ophthalmopathy came a median roughly 6.4 months after the model predicted it.

Lactation, pregnancy, other autoimmune disease or uncontrolled infection led to exclusion of patients. In its sample, this clonotype was seen many times. What it binds is not known. From RNA transcripts, TCR beta CDR3 regions were amplified. With the HTBI primer set, the TCR CDR3 went through a first round of RT-PCR. TCRdb reprocessed the multiplex PCR reads with MiXCR, giving one entry per CDR3 protein. The table shows 540,000 or so distinct CDR3 sequences, with about half occurring only once. What was sequenced was peripheral blood or thyroid tissue (not recorded which). The TCR originated in an adult woman with Graves' disease, either hyperthyroidism or ophthalmopathy (not recorded which).

The CDR3 loop reads CASKPGAATEAFF. The CDR3, as DNA: TGTGCCAGCAAACCTGGGGCAGCCACTGAAGCTTTCTTT. V and J are TRBV27 and TRBJ1-1, with a tentative D call TRBD1 (5 bases). V lost 7 bases and J lost 4, with 13 bases in between. CDR1 is MNHEY and CDR2 is SMNVEV in the germline V gene (reference sequence). This CDR3 comprises 13 residues.